This T cell receptor (beta chain) was observed in a study of blood T cell repertoires in COVID-19. Overall study context: Samples came from the United States, Italy and Spain, spanning acute and convalescent COVID-19. T cells, B-cell-depleted T cells, or PBMCs provided the cDNA or gDNA that served as material.

Only in-frame clones appear in the TCRdb table, and some are missing; sequencing was by immunoSEQ multiplex PCR. The table includes 200,000 to 250,000 clones, more than 85% detected once. Germline CDR1 LGHNA, CDR2 YNFKEQ. Trimming shortened V by 0 bases and J by 6 bases, and 11 bases separated the two germline ends. This CDR3 is built from 14 residues. Seattle cases were enrolled at active infection and followed longitudinally. The source of this sequence is a man aged 55 to 70 with COVID-19, enrolled during active disease. The sample consisted of peripheral blood. J is TRBJ1-2 and V is TRBV4-2; maybe TRBD1 (6 bases). The chain's CDR3 is CASSQEGANHGYTF. Written as DNA, the CDR3 is TGTGCCAGCAGCCAAGAGGGGGCCAACCATGGCTACACCTTC.